The clone carrying this TCR beta chain was recorded at least ten times. Time point reported: sample taken at primary tumor resection. Extraction of whole RNA from tumor, nontumor lung or frozen PBMC preceded unsorted sequencing. The germline V gene has CDR1 MGHRA and CDR2 YSYEKL. The V and J ends lost 1 base and 5 bases, in that order; junction bases with no gene match: 8. The CDR3 covers 17 residues. Unique molecular identifiers tagged every individual TCR cDNA molecule. TCRdb analysed the 5' RACE reads with MiXCR anew, one entry per CDR3 protein. Of 14,000 to 15,000 distinct CDR3 sequences listed, 10% to 12% are singletons. The data are from a study of spatial heterogeneity in lung cancer. Study-level information: Alpha-chain sequences were consistently detected in smaller numbers than beta-chain sequences.

The J gene is TRBJ2-3, the V gene TRBV4-1; the match to TRBD2 covers 11 bases. This receptor was taken from a female donor with early-stage non-small cell lung cancer. Sequenced material: PBMCs, taken at surgery. The CDR3 loop is CASSQALAGGPEDTQYF. The CDR3 DNA follows: TGCGCCAGCAGCCAAGCCTTAGCGGGGGGGCCGGAAGATACGCAGTATTTT.